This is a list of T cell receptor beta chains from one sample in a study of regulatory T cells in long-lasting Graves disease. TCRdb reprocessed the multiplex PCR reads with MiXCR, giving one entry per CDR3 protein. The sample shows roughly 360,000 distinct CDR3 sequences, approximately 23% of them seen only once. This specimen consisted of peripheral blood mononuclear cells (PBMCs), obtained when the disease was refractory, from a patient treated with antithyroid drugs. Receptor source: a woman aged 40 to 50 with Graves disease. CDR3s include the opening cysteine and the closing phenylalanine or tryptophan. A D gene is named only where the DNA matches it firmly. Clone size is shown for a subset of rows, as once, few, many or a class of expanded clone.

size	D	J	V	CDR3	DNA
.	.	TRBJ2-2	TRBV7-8	CASSPLEELFF	TGTGCCAGCAGCCCCCTCGAGGAGCTGTTTTTT
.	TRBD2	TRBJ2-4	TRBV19	CASSPWTSGRSAKNIQYF	TGTGCCAGTAGTCCTTGGACTAGCGGGAGGTCAGCCAAAAACATTCAGTACTTC
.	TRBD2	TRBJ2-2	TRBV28	CASSTIAGGPVGELFF	TGTGCCAGCAGTACCATAGCGGGAGGGCCGGTCGGGGAGCTGTTTTTT
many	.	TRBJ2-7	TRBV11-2	CASSPEVGVIYEQYF	TGTGCCAGCAGCCCCGAGGTGGGAGTGATCTACGAGCAGTACTTC
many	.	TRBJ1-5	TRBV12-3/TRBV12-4	CASSLLVWQPQHF	TGTGCCAGCAGTTTATTGGTTTGGCAGCCCCAGCATTTT
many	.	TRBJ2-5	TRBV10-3	CAISEGGSETQYF	TGTGCCATCAGTGAGGGAGGGAGTGAGACCCAGTACTTC
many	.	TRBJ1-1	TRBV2	CASRSRAANTEAFF	TGTGCCAGCAGGTCCAGGGCAGCGAACACTGAAGCTTTCTTT
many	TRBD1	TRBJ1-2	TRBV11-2	CASRGQGANYGYTF	TGTGCCAGCCGCGGACAGGGGGCTAACTATGGCTACACCTTC
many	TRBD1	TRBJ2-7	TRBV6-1	CASRGGTGGYEQYF	TGTGCCAGCAGAGGAGGGACAGGGGGCTACGAGCAGTACTTC
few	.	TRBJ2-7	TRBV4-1	CASSQGQSSSYEQYF	TGCGCCAGCAGCCAAGGACAGAGCAGCTCCTACGAGCAGTACTTC
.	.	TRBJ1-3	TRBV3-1	CASSSTFLGSGNTIYF	TGTGCCAGCAGCTCGACATTTCTCGGCTCTGGAAACACCATATATTTT
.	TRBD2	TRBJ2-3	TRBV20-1	CSAPVTSGSVLVRDTQYF	TGCAGTGCTCCAGTAACTAGCGGGAGTGTCTTGGTTAGGGATACGCAGTATTTT
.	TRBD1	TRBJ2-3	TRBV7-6	CASSSQGALSTDTQYF	TGTGCCAGCAGTTCACAGGGGGCCCTCTCCACAGATACGCAGTATTTT
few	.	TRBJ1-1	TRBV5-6	CASRRAGGARTEAFF	TGTGCCAGCAGACGCGCGGGGGGCGCGAGGACTGAAGCTTTCTTT
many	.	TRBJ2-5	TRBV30	CAWSVKETQYF	TGTGCCTGGAGTGTGAAAGAGACCCAGTACTTC
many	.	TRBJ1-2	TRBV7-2	CASRLHTGVGYTF	TGTGCCAGCCGCCTCCATACCGGCGTCGGCTACACCTTC
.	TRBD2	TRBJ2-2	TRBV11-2	CASSLRAPGLAGAGELFF	TGTGCCAGCAGCTTAAGGGCCCCGGGACTAGCGGGAGCCGGGGAGCTGTTTTTT
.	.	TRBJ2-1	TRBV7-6	CASSFYRSSGLSNYNEQFF	TGTGCCAGCAGCTTCTACCGATCCAGCGGGCTAAGCAACTACAATGAGCAGTTCTTC
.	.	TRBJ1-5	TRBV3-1	CASSQGSRQPQHF	TGTGCCAGCAGCCAAGGAAGTCGTCAGCCCCAGCATTTT
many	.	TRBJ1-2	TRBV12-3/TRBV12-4	CASSFLRGIGYGYTF	TGTGCCAGCAGTTTTCTCAGGGGAATAGGCTATGGCTACACCTTC
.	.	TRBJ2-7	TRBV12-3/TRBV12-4	CASSLENWGAGYEQYF	TGTGCCAGCAGTTTAGAAAATTGGGGGGCAGGCTACGAGCAGTACTTC
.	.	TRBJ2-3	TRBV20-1	CSASFPGMADTQYF	TGCAGTGCTAGTTTTCCTGGAATGGCAGATACGCAGTATTTT
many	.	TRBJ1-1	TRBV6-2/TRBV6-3	CASTPTGGKMRAFF	TGTGCCAGCACCCCGACTGGGGGCAAGATGAGAGCTTTCTTT
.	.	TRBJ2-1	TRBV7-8	CASTGGGREQFF	TGTGCCAGCACCGGGGGCGGGAGAGAGCAGTTCTTC
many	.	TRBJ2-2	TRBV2	CASSPGRSRSGELFF	TGTGCCAGCAGCCCGGGGCGTTCGCGTTCCGGGGAGCTGTTTTTT
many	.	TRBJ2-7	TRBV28	CASSYRDNSYEQYF	TGTGCCAGCAGTTATCGGGACAACTCCTACGAGCAGTACTTC
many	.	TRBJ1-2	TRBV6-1	CASRTWALHCYTF	TGTGCCAGCAGGACGTGGGCGCTCCACTGCTACACCTTC
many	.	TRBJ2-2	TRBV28	CASSWSEVGELFF	TGTGCCAGCAGTTGGAGCGAAGTTGGGGAGCTGTTTTTT
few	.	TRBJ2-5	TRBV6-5	CASSYSRARVETQYF	TGTGCCAGCAGTTACTCTAGGGCCAGGGTGGAGACCCAGTACTTC
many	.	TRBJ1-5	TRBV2	CASSVSGARMPQHF	TGTGCCAGCAGTGTAAGCGGGGCCCGAATGCCCCAGCATTTT
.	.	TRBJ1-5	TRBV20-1	CSAREGGSGQPQHF	TGCAGTGCTAGAGAGGGGGGATCAGGCCAGCCCCAGCATTTT
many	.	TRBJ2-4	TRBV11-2	CASSHERNIQYF	TGTGCCAGCAGTCACGAGAGGAACATTCAGTACTTC